The 28 T cell receptor beta chains below were found in one sample sequenced in a study of CD8 T cells in Susac syndrome (dated 2019 in TCRdb). Library preparation employed the immunoSEQ multiplex PCR assay. RNA was extracted with the RNeasy kit and roughly 0.5 to 1 ug was reverse transcribed using random hexamers. TCRdb reran the public reads through fastp at Q25 and MiXCR, keeping productive beta chains. Each entry merges the rows of one CDR3 protein and shows their most common DNA and genes. The sample table records around 110,000 distinct CDR3 sequences; roughly 95% of these occur just once. The ten largest account for 0.41% of the sample. The sample was CD8+ T cells from PBMCs. The receptors were gathered from a human donor with Susac syndrome.

The V call is TRBV18, the J call TRBJ1-1; the D gene is possibly TRBD1 (5 bases). Germline loops: CDR1 KGHSH, CDR2 LQKENI. This CDR3 is built from 14 residues. V was trimmed by 4 bases and J by 4 bases, leaving 13 bases between them. The chain's CDR3 is CASSQGSPGTEAFF. As DNA, the CDR3 is TGTGCCAGCTCACAGGGGAGCCCCGGCACTGAAGCTTTCTTT.

This clonotype was observed once. The rearrangement uses TRBV15 and TRBJ2-7, with D possibly matching TRBD2 (5 bases). The germline V and J ends were trimmed by 0 bases and 2 bases, with 8 bases remaining between them. Germline assignment: CDR1 LNHNV and CDR2 YYDKDF (reference sequence). The CDR3 is made up of 14 amino acids. The CDR3 coding sequence is TGTGCCACCAGCAGAGATCGGGGAACCTACGAGCAGTACTTC. As protein: CATSRDRGTYEQYF.

The V gene is TRBV4-1, the J gene TRBJ2-3; D gene uncertain. In germline, CDR1 is MGHRA, CDR2 YSYEKL. CDR3 length: 11 amino acids. Deletions cut 0 bases from V and 14 bases from J, with 9 bases between. CDR3 protein: CASSQEGRPYF. The CDR3, as DNA: TGCGCCAGCAGCCAAGAAGGTAGGCCGTATTTT.

The gene calls are TRBV27 and TRBJ2-1, with 7 bases lining up with TRBD1. The trim removed 2 bases at V and 6 bases at J, leaving 4 bases unmatched. The CDR3 covers 14 residues. In germline, CDR1 is MNHEY, CDR2 SMNVEV (reference sequence). The CDR3 reads CASSLADRANEQFF. DNA of the CDR3: TGTGCCAGCAGTTTAGCCGACAGGGCCAATGAGCAGTTCTTC.

This clonotype was counted a single time. The rearrangement uses TRBV12-3 or TRBV12-4 and TRBJ2-3; 7 bases align to TRBD1. V shed 4 bases and J 4 bases; nucleotides not matched to a gene: 8. The length of the CDR3 is 15 residues. CDR3 DNA: TGTGCCAGCAGTTACCAACAGGGGCCGGCAGATACGCAGTATTTT. This sequence encodes CASSYQQGPADTQYF.

The chain carries TRBV7-9 and TRBJ1-1, with TRBD1 identical over 7 bases. V gave up 0 bases and J gave up 3 bases; unmatched junction bases: 7. In germline, CDR1 is SEHNR, CDR2 FQNEAQ (reference sequence). The CDR3 loop spans 16 amino acids. CDR3 nucleotide sequence: TGTGCCAGCAGCTTAGCCGCGGAGGGGGCGGACACTGAAGCTTTCTTT. It encodes CASSLAAEGADTEAFF.

J is TRBJ2-7 and V is TRBV27; either TRBD1 or TRBD2 may supply D (5 bases each). Looked up from germline, CDR1 is MNHEY and CDR2 is SMNVEV (reference sequence). CDR3 length: 15 residues. Trimming stripped 2 bases from V and 7 bases from J, with 18 bases between. CDR3 region: CASSLQLRGSGEQYF. In DNA form, the CDR3 reads TGTGCCAGCAGTTTACAGTTGAGGGGATCGGGGGAGCAGTACTTC.

This clonotype was observed a single time. The chain carries TRBV5-1 and TRBJ2-5; TRBD1 matches at 7 bases. Looked up from germline, CDR1 is SGHRS and CDR2 is YFSETQ. The V segment lost 4 bases and the J segment 5 bases; nucleotides outside the gene matches: 11. The length of the CDR3 is 15 residues. The CDR3 reads CASSHETGMEETQYF. CDR3 nucleotides: TGCGCCAGCAGCCACGAGACAGGGATGGAGGAGACCCAGTACTTC. Variable domain in full (rest from reference TRBV5-1 and TRBJ2-5): KAGVTQTPRYLIKTRGQQVTLSCSPISGHRSVSWYQQTPGQGLQFLFEYFSETQRNKGNFPGRFSGRQFSNSRSEMNVSTLELGDSALYLCASSHETGMEETQYFGPGTRLLVL.

This chain connects TRBV4-1 to TRBJ2-1; TRBD2 aligns across 11 bases. With 5 bases clipped from V and 6 bases from J, the junction kept 9 bases outside the gene matches. CDR3 length equals 16 residues. The germline V gene encodes CDR1 MGHRA and CDR2 YSYEKL. The CDR3, as DNA: TGCGCCAGCAGCAAATTAGCGGGGGGGAGCGGCAATGAGCAGTTCTTC. Amino acid sequence: CASSKLAGGSGNEQFF.

The CDR3 DNA reads as TGTGCCAGCAGTTTACCTCTCGGGGGCTACACAGATACGCAGTATTTT. Residues: CASSLPLGGYTDTQYF. The chain carries TRBV12-3 or TRBV12-4 and TRBJ2-3; D may correspond to TRBD1 or TRBD2 (6 bases each). This CDR3 spans 16 amino acids. V was pared by 2 bases and J by 2 bases, with 14 bases between.

This sequence joins TRBV7-8 and TRBJ1-2, with unresolved D. Per germline, CDR1 SGHVS and CDR2 FQNEAQ. The CDR3 spans 14 residues. Trimming took off 5 bases at V and 6 bases at J, with 16 bases between the two ends. Here the CDR3 reads CASSPRVGGNGYTF. The CDR3 DNA is TGTGCCAGCAGCCCCCGAGTGGGCGGGAATGGCTACACCTTC.

The CDR3 reads CASSVDQKAGYEQYF. CDR3 nucleotides: TGTGCCAGCAGCGTAGATCAAAAGGCCGGCTACGAGCAGTACTTC. The V gene is TRBV9, the J gene TRBJ2-7; D uncertain. This CDR3 region has 15 residues. The V gene's germline CDR1 is SGDLS and CDR2 YYNGEE. The V and J ends lost 0 bases and 3 bases respectively, with 13 bases between them.

V usage is TRBV11-2 and J usage is TRBJ2-1, with TRBD2 identical over 13 bases. Germline assignment: CDR1 SGHAT and CDR2 FQNNGV. The V and J ends lost 5 bases and 0 bases, in that order; junction bases with no gene match: 7. The CDR3 loop spans 18 amino acids. This CDR3 reads CASSALAGGASSYNEQFF. The CDR3 bases are TGTGCCAGCAGCGCACTAGCGGGGGGGGCGAGCTCCTACAATGAGCAGTTCTTC.

The chain joins TRBV5-1 to TRBJ2-3; D is unclear. Germline V gene sequence: CDR1 SGHRS, CDR2 YFSETQ. V was cut by 0 bases and J by 6 bases, with 14 bases left in between. The CDR3 has 15 amino acids. The CDR3 nucleotides read TGCGCCAGCAGCTTGGGGACCTACGGTCCGGATACGCAGTATTTT. It encodes CASSLGTYGPDTQYF.

V usage is TRBV3-1 and J usage is TRBJ2-1; D unresolved. This CDR3 is 11 amino acids long. The germline CDR1 and CDR2 sequences are LGHDT and YNNKEL (reference sequence). V was clipped by 8 bases and J by 9 bases, with 11 bases between them. Here the CDR3 DNA reads TGTGCCAGCTCTTCGCTGGTTGAGCAGTTCTTC. Translated, it gives CASSSLVEQFF.

The J gene is TRBJ2-7, the V gene TRBV24-1; D ambiguous. The CDR3 sequence is 13 residues long. Trimming took off 5 bases at V and 2 bases at J, with 9 bases between the two ends. Per germline, CDR1 KGHDR and CDR2 SFDVKD. The chain's CDR3 is CATSVWLPYEQYF. In DNA, the CDR3 is TGTGCCACCAGTGTCTGGTTACCCTACGAGCAGTACTTC.

V gene TRBV9 combines with J gene TRBJ1-1; D possibly corresponds to TRBD1 (5 bases). Trimming removed 4 bases from V and 0 bases from J, with 13 bases in between. This CDR3 has 15 residues. The germline gives CDR1 SGDLS, CDR2 YYNGEE. CDR3 in DNA: TGTGCCAGCAGCCAAGATGTGGACATGAACACTGAAGCTTTCTTT. Protein sequence: CASSQDVDMNTEAFF.

V is TRBV9 and J is TRBJ2-6, with TRBD1 identical over 7 bases. CDR3 length: 18 residues. V lost 2 bases and J lost 0; bases outside the gene matches: 8. Germline V gives CDR1 SGDLS, CDR2 YYNGEE. The CDR3 coding sequence is TGTGCCAGCAGCGTGGATACAGGGGCCCTCTCTGGGGCCAACGTCCTGACTTTC. Residues: CASSVDTGALSGANVLTF.

This sequence joins TRBV15 and TRBJ2-3, with D possibly matching TRBD1 (5 bases). Germline-derived CDR1 and CDR2 are LNHNV and YYDKDF (reference sequence). The V end was cut by 4 bases, the J end by 3 bases, with 8 bases between. The CDR3 loop spans 13 amino acids. DNA of the CDR3: TGTGCCACCAGCACCCCAGGGACAGATACGCAGTATTTT. Its protein product is CATSTPGTDTQYF.

The chain links TRBV7-7 to TRBJ2-7, with D perhaps TRBD2 (6 bases). CDR3 length: 14 amino acids. The germline V and J ends were trimmed by 2 bases and 6 bases, with 14 bases remaining between them. Looked up from germline, CDR1 is SSHAT and CDR2 is FNYEAQ (reference sequence). CDR3 DNA: TGTGCCAGCAGCTTATATCCGGGAGTGGGCGAGCAGTACTTC. Amino acids: CASSLYPGVGEQYF.

The CDR3 DNA follows: TGTGCCAGCAGTCGGCCTTCAGAGAGCTCCTATAATTCACCCCTCCACTTT. Encoded protein: CASSRPSESSYNSPLHF. This sequence joins TRBV27 and TRBJ1-6; D gene unclear. The CDR3 is 17 residues long. In germline, CDR1 is MNHEY, CDR2 SMNVEV (reference sequence). The V end lost 5 bases, the J end lost 0 bases, and 14 bases lay between the germline ends.

J is TRBJ2-7 and V is TRBV4-1; 9 positions agree with TRBD2. CDR3 length: 16 residues. From germline, CDR1 is MGHRA and CDR2 YSYEKL. With V trimmed by 1 base and J by 1 base, 5 bases remained unmatched. CDR3 protein: CASSQAASGGSYEQYF. In nucleotides, the CDR3 is TGCGCCAGCAGCCAAGCTGCCAGCGGGGGGTCCTACGAGCAGTACTTC.

V gene TRBV29-1 combines with J gene TRBJ2-1; 8 bases are shared with TRBD2. The length of the CDR3 is 11 residues. Germline lookup yields CDR1 SQVTM and CDR2 ANQGSEA. Trimming removed 4 bases from V and 15 bases from J; junction bases left unmatched: 8. The CDR3 DNA is TGCAGCGTTGTCGCCGGGACTAGAGTGTTCTTC. It yields the protein CSVVAGTRVFF.

V usage is TRBV12-5 and J usage is TRBJ2-7; D is unresolved. CDR3 length equals 15 residues. V was shortened by 6 bases and J by 0 bases, with 15 bases between the two germline ends. CDR1 and CDR2 (germline): LGHNT, FRNRAP. The CDR3 sequence is CASGPSDGSSYEQYF. DNA for the CDR3: TGTGCTAGTGGCCCATCGGACGGAAGCTCCTACGAGCAGTACTTC.

The chain uses TRBV20-1 and TRBJ2-7; D possibly matches TRBD1 or TRBD2 (6 bases each). This CDR3 region has 15 residues. Germline CDR1 reads DFQATT; CDR2 reads SNEGSKA (reference sequence). Deletions cut 0 bases from V and 0 bases from J, with 12 bases between. The CDR3 reads CSARDLRGDSYEQYF. The DNA of the CDR3 is TGCAGTGCTAGAGATCTAAGGGGGGACTCCTACGAGCAGTACTTC.

This sequence joins TRBV6-2 or TRBV6-3 and TRBJ1-2; D unclear. The CDR3 spans 12 residues. V was cut by 0 bases and J by 6 bases, with 5 bases left in between. Germline V lookup: CDR1 MNHEY, CDR2 SVGEGT. CDR3 sequence: CASSYSTDGYTF. The CDR3 region has the DNA TGTGCCAGCAGTTACTCTACGGATGGCTACACCTTC.

This chain connects TRBV12-3 or TRBV12-4 to TRBJ2-1, with TRBD1 matching over 9 bases. This CDR3 is 13 amino acids long. V shed 5 bases and J 15 bases; nucleotides not matched to a gene: 11. CDR3 nucleotide sequence: TGTGCCAGCAGTAACAGTAGACAGGGGGATCTGTTCTTC. Encoded protein: CASSNSRQGDLFF.

V usage is TRBV27 and J usage is TRBJ1-1, with 7 nucleotides matching TRBD1. Per the germline V gene, CDR1 is MNHEY and CDR2 is SMNVEV (reference sequence). The CDR3 sequence is 13 residues long. V trimming: 7 bases; J trimming: 1 base; junction bases outside the gene matches: 3. CDR3 bases: TGTGCCAGCAAAGGGACAGAGAACACTGAAGCTTTCTTT. Translated, it gives CASKGTENTEAFF.